This TCR beta chain was sequenced during a study of T cell responses to AZD1222 COVID-19 vaccine. The CDR3 consists of 17 residues. The ends lost 1 base at V and 5 bases at J; junction bases unmatched: 8. The V gene's germline CDR1 is SGHTA and CDR2 FQGNSA. Profiling relied on immunoSEQ multiplex PCR, and the TCRdb table lists in-frame clones only, not all of them. The data contain some 96,000 clones, about 87% of them seen just once; the ten biggest clones take up approximately 16%. The V gene is TRBV7-2, the J gene TRBJ2-2; 9 positions agree with TRBD2. This clonotype was obtained from an adult in good health. Here the sequenced sample was peripheral blood, taken on day 0 of AZD1222 vaccination. The CDR3 spells CASSLGGSGRTTGELFF. In DNA, the CDR3 is TGTGCCAGCAGCTTAGGAGGGAGCGGGAGGACTACCGGGGAGCTGTTTTTT.